This TCR beta chain was recorded in a study of blood T cell repertoires in COVID-19. Study details: Italy, Spain and the United States were the sources of the convalescent and acute COVID-19 samples. PBMCs, B-cell-depleted T cells, or T cells provided the cDNA or gDNA that made up the material.

Trimming pared 0 bases from V and 1 base from J, leaving 15 bases between. Germline V gene sequence: CDR1 SGHDN, CDR2 FVKESK. There are 17 residues in the CDR3. Source study methods: Reference gene primer amplification yielded estimated nucleated cell counts. Libraries were prepared by immunoSEQ multiplex PCR; TCRdb keeps only in-frame clonotypes and omits some of them. Clonal size and the V and J genes are those of that table, whereas D and trimming came from the DNA. The data contain tens of thousands of clones, 85% to 90% of them singletons. The origin of this receptor is a man aged 60 to 75 with active COVID-19. Material: peripheral blood. The chain joins TRBV14 to TRBJ1-1; D is unclear. The CDR3 nucleotides are TGTGCCAGCAGCCAAGATCCAGGAGGTTGGACGAACACTGAAGCTTTCTTT. Amino acid sequence: CASSQDPGGWTNTEAFF.